A single sample is the source of the 9 T cell receptor beta chains below, sequenced in a study of blood T cell repertoires in COVID-19. Generated by immunoSEQ multiplex PCR, the TCRdb table keeps only in-frame clones and is missing some. Counted here are around 100,000 clones, 85% occurring once; the ten biggest clones make up 9.5% to 15%. Material for sequencing was peripheral blood. The receptors originated from a human donor in a cohort sampled during active COVID-19.

The J gene is TRBJ2-3, the V gene TRBV19, with 7 bases identical to TRBD2. Germline V gives CDR1 LNHDA, CDR2 SQIVND (reference sequence). V gave up 1 base and J gave up 0 bases; unmatched junction bases: 1. There are 15 residues in the CDR3. CDR3 residues: CASSIGSGSTDTQYF. In DNA form, the CDR3 reads TGTGCCAGTAGTATAGGTAGCGGGAGCACAGATACGCAGTATTTT. The variable domain in full, completed from reference TRBV19 and TRBJ2-3, reads DGGITQSPKYLFRKEGQNVTLSCEQNLNHDAMYWYRQDPGQGLRLIYYSQIVNDFQKGDIAEGYSVSREKKESFPLTVTSAQKNPTAFYLCASSIGSGSTDTQYFGPGTRLTVL.

This clone was observed a few times. The gene calls are TRBV10-1 and TRBJ2-1; D not resolved. The CDR3 consists of 12 residues. V was shortened by 3 bases and J by 9 bases, with 9 bases between the two germline ends. Germline CDR1 reads WNHNN; CDR2 reads SYGVQD (reference sequence). CDR3 coding DNA: TGCGCCAGCAGTGAAGGTAGCCGTGAGCAGTTCTTC. Translated, it gives CASSEGSREQFF.

The chain links TRBV18 to TRBJ2-7; 7 nucleotides agree with TRBD2. V was pared by 6 bases and J by 2 bases, with 4 bases of the junction left unmatched. This CDR3 has 13 residues. CDR1 is KGHSH, CDR2 LQKENI, per germline. The CDR3 region has the DNA TGTGCCAGCTCGCAGGGAGGGGCCTACGAGCAGTACTTC. Amino acid sequence: CASSQGGAYEQYF.

The J gene is TRBJ2-2, the V gene TRBV5-1; 7 nucleotides align to TRBD1. Trimming cost V 4 bases and J 1 base; bases outside gene matches: 7. The CDR3 totals 16 residues. Germline V gene data show CDR1 as SGHRS and CDR2 as YFSETQ. The CDR3 sequence is CASSPRRQGNTGELFF. The CDR3 DNA reads as TGCGCCAGCAGCCCCAGACGACAGGGGAACACCGGGGAGCTGTTTTTT.

The chain couples TRBV6-5 to TRBJ2-5; 13 bases fit TRBD2. The J call is doubtful: the DNA matches TRBJ2-7 better. Germline loops: CDR1 MNHEY, CDR2 SVGAGI. This CDR3 contains 14 residues. CDR3 bases: TGTGCCAGCAGTCGACTAGCGGGAGGATACGAGCAGTACTTC. Its protein product is CASSRLAGGYEQYF.

The J gene is TRBJ2-5, the V gene TRBV3-1 (or the pseudogene TRBV3-2); TRBD1 matches at 8 bases. This CDR3 has 13 amino acids. Germline CDR1 LGHDT, CDR2 YNNKEL (reference sequence). V gave up 5 bases and J gave up 4 bases; unmatched junction bases: 3. CDR3 sequence: CASSGQGGETQYF. As DNA, the CDR3 is TGTGCCAGCAGCGGACAGGGCGGAGAGACCCAGTACTTC.

This chain joins TRBV7-9 and TRBJ2-3, with 9 bases matching TRBD1. Looked up from germline, CDR1 is SEHNR and CDR2 is FQNEAQ (reference sequence). The CDR3 is 14 amino acids. J gave up 3 bases and V 9 bases, and 7 bases lay outside the gene matches. In DNA, the CDR3 is TGTGCCAGTACGGGACAGGGCGCGACAGATACGCAGTATTTT. It yields the protein CASTGQGATDTQYF.

In this sample, this clone turned up many times. The chain recombines TRBV29-1 with TRBJ2-7; 7 positions agree with TRBD2. V trimming: 5 bases; J trimming: 0 bases; junction bases outside the gene matches: 7. CDR1 SQVTM and CDR2 ANQGSEA come from the germline V gene. The CDR3 loop spans 14 amino acids. CDR3 in amino acids: CSVYLAVSSYEQYF. The CDR3 nucleotides read TGCAGCGTTTATCTAGCGGTAAGCTCCTACGAGCAGTACTTC.

CDR3 DNA sequence: TGCGCCAGCAGCCCACCTGGACAGGCTAACACCGGGGAGCTGTTTTTT. Its protein is CASSPPGQANTGELFF. The chain has TRBV5-1 and TRBJ2-2; TRBD1 agrees at 7 bases. Germline loops: CDR1 SGHRS, CDR2 YFSETQ. Unmatched junction bases numbered 8, after V lost 4 bases and J lost 2 bases. The CDR3 length is 16 residues.